The sequence of this T cell receptor (beta chain) was determined in a study of T cells in localized non-small cell lung cancer (dated by TCRdb to about 2020). With regard to the full study: The study examined T cell repertoires in a few hundred patients with early-stage NSCLC and compared tumors with uninvolved tumor-adjacent lungs. All 236 NSCLC patients in the cohort were treatment-naive and had localized lung tumors that were resected. The mean age of the NSCLC patients was around 67 years, with 120 to 150 men and over 100 women.

At diagnosis, tumor, uninvolved tumor-adjacent lung and peripheral blood were collected and then preserved as a mix of FFPE and fresh-frozen material. For TCR repertoire profiling, the blood samples were analyzed as peripheral blood mononuclear cells. TCR beta CDR3 regions were sequenced from DNA using the immunoSEQ Assay. The original methods were these. To compute T cell density, TCR beta template counts were normalized to usable DNA, which was estimated by amplifying housekeeping genes. The preseqR package was used to estimate richness by extrapolating to 400,000 templates for PBMC samples and to 120,000 templates for tissue samples. Clonality was defined as one minus Pielou's evenness. To identify tissue-enriched TCRs, differential abundance testing was run on productive amino-acid clonotypes with a minimum total count of 5 and an alpha of 0.1. The Jaccard Index and the Morisita Overlap Index were used to measure how much the repertoires overlapped between compartments. GLIPH grouped TCR beta CDR3s together with public tetramer-defined viral CDR3s, and a viral motif had to include at least three viral sequences and show V-gene enrichment. TCRdb provides this immuneACCESS table in a form limited to in-frame rearrangements. Some clones are lacking; in checked studies, under half of them reflect an unresolved V gene, and why the rest are absent is not known. That table furnishes V, J and clone size, whereas the DNA furnished D and trimming. This sample holds around 8,000 clones; 92% were observed only once. Of the sample, 3.5% to 5% is held by the ten largest clones.

Broad study findings and their caveats: A median of roughly 60 of the top 100 tumor clones were detected in paired uninvolved adjacent lung, and some 28 of these tumor clones were also found among the top 100 clones of the paired uninvolved adjacent lung. Longer overall survival was associated with higher T cell density in blood, whereas shorter survival was associated with higher clonality in adjacent lung. Because the study design was exploratory, TCR variables were selected using unadjusted p-values without false-discovery rate correction. The highest T cell clonality was observed in uninvolved tumor-adjacent lung, where clonality exceeded that of tumor, suggesting that antigenic responses were more focused in uninvolved tumor-adjacent lung. Because multi-region sequencing of the tumors was not done, intratumor heterogeneity could not be ruled out.

Trimming takes 3 bases from V and 5 bases from J, and the germline ends sit 14 bases apart. In the germline V gene (reference sequence), CDR1 corresponds to SGHNT and CDR2 to YYREEE. Reading from cysteine to phenylalanine, the CDR3 counts 14 amino acids. Here the CDR3 DNA is all that survives: 42 bases in frame from base 1. Remarks on this clone: Its antigen target is currently unknown. Nothing much larger sits one base from this clone, and base qualities are not available.

The chain uses TRBV5-4 and TRBJ2-5; the D gene cannot be resolved reliably. The specimen comprised peripheral blood mononuclear cells, sampled before any cancer treatment. The TCR was taken from a male donor at least 60 years old with stage II lung adenocarcinoma. CDR3 sequence: CASSSPAARETQYF. The DNA sequence is as follows: TGTGCCAGCAGCTCCCCCGCGGCCCGGGAGACCCAGTACTTC.